This entry features one T cell receptor beta chain sequence. The sample comes from a study of blood T cell repertoires in COVID-19. This CDR3 region has 14 residues. Clinical histories supplied by participants themselves formed the basis of cohort assignment. Sequencing was performed with immunoSEQ multiplex PCR; in TCRdb, only in-frame clones are kept and a portion is missing. The sample records some 100,000 clones, 80% to 90% being singletons. The TCR was taken from a woman between 45 and 65 years old who had recovered from COVID-19. This rearrangement joins TRBV1 to TRBJ2-7; TRBD2 reflects the table's D call only, with no check against the DNA. TRBV1 is tagged as a pseudogene. The sequenced material came from PBMCs or T cells enriched from blood (not recorded which). The CDR3, as DNA: TGCACCAGCAGCCAAGACGGAGCCCCCTACGAGCAGTACTTC. Residues: CTSSQDGAPYEQYF.